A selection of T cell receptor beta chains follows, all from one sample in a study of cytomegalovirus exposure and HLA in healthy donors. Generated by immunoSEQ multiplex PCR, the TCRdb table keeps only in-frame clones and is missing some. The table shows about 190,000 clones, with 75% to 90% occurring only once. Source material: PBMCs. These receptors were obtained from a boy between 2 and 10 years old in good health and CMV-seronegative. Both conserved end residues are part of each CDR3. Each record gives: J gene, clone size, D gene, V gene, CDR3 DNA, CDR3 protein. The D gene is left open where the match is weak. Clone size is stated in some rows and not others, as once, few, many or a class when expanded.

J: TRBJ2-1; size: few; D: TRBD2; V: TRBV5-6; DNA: TGTGCCAGCATCATAGCGGGAGGGCCTCGGAATGAGCAGTTCTTC; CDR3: CASIIAGGPRNEQFF
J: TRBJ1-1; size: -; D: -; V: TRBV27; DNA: TGTGCCAGCAGTCCGCGACAGAACCGGAATGAAGCTTTCTTT; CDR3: CASSPRQNRNEAFF
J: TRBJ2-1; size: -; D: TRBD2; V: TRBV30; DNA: TGTGCCTGGAGAGGGACGCAACTAGCGGGAGTTGTACGTGAGCAGTTCTTC; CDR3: CAWRGTQLAGVVREQFF
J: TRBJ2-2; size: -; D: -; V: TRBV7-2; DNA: TGTGCCAGCAGCCTGGTGGGGGGGCCGGGCACCGGGGAGCTGTTTTTT; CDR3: CASSLVGGPGTGELFF
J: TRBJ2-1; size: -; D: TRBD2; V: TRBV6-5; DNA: TGTGCCAGCAGTCCCCTTAAGCGGGAGACCAATGAGCAGTTCTTC; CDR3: CASSPLKRETNEQFF
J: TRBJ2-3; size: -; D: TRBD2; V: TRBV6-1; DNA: TGTGCCAGCAGTGAACGGGGGGACACAGATACGCAGTATTTT; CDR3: CASSERGDTDTQYF
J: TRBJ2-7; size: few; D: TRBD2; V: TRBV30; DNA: TGTGCCTGGAATAGCGGGGGCTACGAGCAGTACTTC; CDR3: CAWNSGGYEQYF
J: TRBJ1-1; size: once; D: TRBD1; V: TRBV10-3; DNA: TGTGCCATCTGGGACAGGGACTCCAACACTGAAGCTTTCTTT; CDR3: CAIWDRDSNTEAFF
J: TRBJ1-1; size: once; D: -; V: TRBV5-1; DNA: TGCGCCAGCAGCCGCGAGGGGGAGGGGGCTTTCTTT; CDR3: CASSREGEGAFF
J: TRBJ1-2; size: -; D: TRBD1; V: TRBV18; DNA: TGTGCCAGTTCAACTACAGGGGACAACTATGGCTACACCTTC; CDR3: CASSTTGDNYGYTF
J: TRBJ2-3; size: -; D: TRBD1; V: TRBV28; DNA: TGTGCCAGCAGATCCCACTTCGGGACAGGGGGCCCAGATACGCAGTATTTT; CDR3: CASRSHFGTGGPDTQYF
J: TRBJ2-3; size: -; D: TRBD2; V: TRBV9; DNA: TGTGCCAGCAGCGCCTACCTAGGGACTAGCGGAACAGTCACAGATACGCAGTATTTT; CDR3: CASSAYLGTSGTVTDTQYF
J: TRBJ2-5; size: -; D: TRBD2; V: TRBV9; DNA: TGTGCCAGCAGCTCGGGACTAACCCAAGAGACCCAGTACTTC; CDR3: CASSSGLTQETQYF
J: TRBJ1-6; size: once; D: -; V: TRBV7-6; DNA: TGTGCCAGCAGCTTGGCAGGGTTTAGCTCACCCCTCCACTTT; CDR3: CASSLAGFSSPLHF
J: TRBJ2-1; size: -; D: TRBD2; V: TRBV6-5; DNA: TGTGCCAGCAGTTCCCAGGCGGGAGAAACCTACAATGAGCAGTTCTTC; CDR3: CASSSQAGETYNEQFF
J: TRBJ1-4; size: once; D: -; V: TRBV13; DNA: TGTGCCAGCAGCTTAACACAGACAAATGAAAAACTGTTTTTT; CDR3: CASSLTQTNEKLFF
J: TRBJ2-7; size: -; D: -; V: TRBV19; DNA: TGTGCCAGTAGCTCGGGGGATTACGAGCAGTACTTC; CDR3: CASSSGDYEQYF
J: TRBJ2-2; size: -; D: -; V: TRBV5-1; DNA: TGCGCCAGCAGCTTGGAAGGACTTAACACCGGGGAGCTGTTTTTT; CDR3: CASSLEGLNTGELFF
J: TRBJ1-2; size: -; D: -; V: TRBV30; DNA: TGTGCCTGGAAAGGGGGGGGTCCAAGCTACACCTTC; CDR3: CAWKGGGPSYTF
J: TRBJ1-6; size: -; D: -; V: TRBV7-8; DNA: TGTGCCAGCACCTTCAACCTTGGGAGCTCCTATAATTCACCCCTCCACTTT; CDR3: CASTFNLGSSYNSPLHF
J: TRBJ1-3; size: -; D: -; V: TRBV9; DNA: TGTGCCAGCAGCGTAGAGTTAAGGGGGTCCGCTGGAAACACCATATATTTT; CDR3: CASSVELRGSAGNTIYF
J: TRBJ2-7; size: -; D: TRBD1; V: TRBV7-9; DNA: TGTGCCAGCAGCCGAGGGACAGGGTTAAACGAGCAGTACTTC; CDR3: CASSRGTGLNEQYF